Following are 32 T cell receptor beta chains from one sample sequenced in a study of CD8+ T cells in alopecia areata. Extracted from the samples, RNA was reverse transcribed into cDNA to serve as the sequencing template. Clones were read by immunoSEQ multiplex PCR, and TCRdb kept only the in-frame ones, dropping some. The sample was found to contain about 300,000 clones, and every one recurs. Cutaneous lymph node cells were pooled, and they were sorted using CD4, CD8alpha, NKG2D, NKG2ACE and other markers. The sample consisted of CD4+ T cells sorted from a lymph node. The receptors were sampled from a C3H/HeJ mouse with alopecia areata. Mouse strain MHC haplotype: H2-k.

Points on this clone: Mouse gene names and germline throughout. The sequenced fragment ends 4 residues before the CDR3 boundary, so the rest is inferred from the germline J gene. The chain couples TRBV31 to TRBJ2-3; tentative D call: TRBD2 (6 bases). CDR1 and CDR2 (germline): GKSSPN, SITVG. CDR3 length: 16 residues. The V end lost 5 bases, the J end lost 0 bases, and 18 bases lay between the germline ends. CDR3: CAWGTNPGGSAETLYF. The DNA read from the CDR3 is TGTGCCTGGGGGACCAACCCGGGGGGAAGTGCAGAA.

This clone was seen only a few times. Gene and germline names: mouse. Coverage ceases 4 residues before the CDR3 finishes, and the germline J gene fills in the end. The J gene is TRBJ2-5, the V gene TRBV1; perhaps TRBD2 as D (6 bases). Germline V gene sequence: CDR1 NSQYPW, CDR2 LRSPGD (reference sequence). The CDR3 is 13 amino acids. CDR3 DNA, as far as it was read: TGCACCTGCAGTGCGGCTGGGGAAGAC. Residues: CTCSAAGED. The complete CDR3 protein is CTCSAAGEDTQYF. The full variable domain, in which reference TRBV1 and TRBJ2-5 provide the parts outside the CDR3, is VTLLEQNPRWRLVPRGQAVNLRCILKNSQYPWMSWYQQDLQKQLQWLFTLRSPGDKEVKSLPGADYLATRVTDTELRLQVANMSQGRTLYCTCSAAGEDTQYFGPGTRLLVL.

Comments on this clone: Mouse names are used for the genes. The missing CDR3 end, 4 residues past where the read stops, is filled in from the germline J gene. This chain joins TRBV19 and TRBJ2-3, with D perhaps matching TRBD2 (5 bases). Germline V lookup: CDR1 FNHDT, CDR2 SITEND (reference sequence). Deletions cut 2 bases from V and 1 base from J, with 8 bases between. The CDR3 consists of 14 residues. CDR3 DNA, as far as it was read: TGTGCCAGCAGTATGGATGGGGGTGCAGAA. It yields the protein CASSMDGGAE. The CDR3 as a whole reads CASSMDGGAETLYF.

A word on this clone: The gene symbols are mouse symbols. Sequencing ends 4 residues short of the CDR3 end; the germline J gene provides the rest. The chain carries TRBV31 and TRBJ2-3; 8 bases match TRBD2. CDR3 size: 15 residues. V shed 0 bases and J 4 bases; nucleotides not matched to a gene: 6. The germline V gene has CDR1 GKSSPN and CDR2 SITVG. CDR3 bases read: TGTGCCTGGAGTCTACTCTTGGGGGGGACAGAA. Translated, it gives CAWSLLLGGTE. In full, the CDR3 reads CAWSLLLGGTETLYF.

Details on this clone: Mouse germline and gene names are used. The read terminates 4 residues before the CDR3 end, so the remaining end is supplied by the germline J gene. This sequence joins TRBV19 and TRBJ1-1; TRBD1 might be the D (6 bases). CDR1 FNHDT and CDR2 SITEND come from the germline V gene (reference sequence). This CDR3 region has 11 residues. V was trimmed by 7 bases and J by 3 bases, leaving 7 bases between them. Partial CDR3 DNA: TGTGCCAGCTACAGGGACACA. The encoded protein is CASYRDT. The full CDR3 sequence reads CASYRDTEVFF. Supplemented by reference TRBV19 and TRBJ1-1, the full variable domain reads GGIITQTPKFLIGQEGQKLTLKCQQNFNHDTMYWYRQDSGKGLRLIYYSITENDLQKGDLSEGYDASREKKSSFSLTVTSAQKNEMAVFLCASYRDTEVFFGKGTRLTVV.

For this clone: Gene names refer to mouse genes. The CDR3 goes on 4 residues after the read ends, and that part is filled in from the germline J gene. The chain carries TRBV19 and TRBJ2-5; 12 bases match TRBD2. This CDR3 spans 14 amino acids. The germline CDR1 and CDR2 sequences are FNHDT and SITEND (reference sequence). CDR3 region: CASRTGGAKDTQYF. CDR3 DNA (partial): TGTGCCAGCAGGACTGGGGGGGCAAAAGAC.

This clone was counted only a few times. Each gene name is a mouse one. The read ends 4 residues shy of where the CDR3 ends; the end is completed using the germline J gene. The rearrangement joins TRBV13-2 to TRBJ2-5; TRBD2 aligns across 7 bases. Germline V gives CDR1 NNHNN, CDR2 SYGAGS (reference sequence). The CDR3 is 17 amino acids. The sequenced CDR3 bases are TGTGCCAGCGGTGACCTACTGGGGAGGACGTATATAGAC. The encoded protein is CASGDLLGRTYID. The entire CDR3 is CASGDLLGRTYIDTQYF.

A word on this clone: The listed genes are named as in mouse. Read coverage stops 4 residues before the CDR3 terminus; the germline J gene supplies the remainder. The rearrangement joins TRBV19 to TRBJ2-1; D is possibly TRBD1 (6 bases). This CDR3 has 14 residues. Germline-derived CDR1 and CDR2 are FNHDT and SITEND (reference sequence). V lost 3 bases and J 2 bases, leaving 9 bases between the germline ends. CDR3 bases read: TGTGCCAGCAGTACGGACAGCGACTATGCT. Its translation: CASSTDSDYA. In full, the CDR3 reads CASSTDSDYAEQFF. The full variable domain, with the rest looked up from reference TRBV19 and TRBJ2-1, is GGIITQTPKFLIGQEGQKLTLKCQQNFNHDTMYWYRQDSGKGLRLIYYSITENDLQKGDLSEGYDASREKKSSFSLTVTSAQKNEMAVFLCASSTDSDYAEQFFGPGTRLTVL.

This clone was picked up a small number of times. Genes and germline are mouse. The observed sequence ends 4 residues before the CDR3 terminus, with the missing tail filled in from the germline J gene. The same CDR3 also results from other DNA sequences found in this sample. The chain joins TRBV13-1 to TRBJ2-7; 8 bases align to TRBD2. Germline V gene sequence: CDR1 NSHNY, CDR2 SYGAGN. J was trimmed by 3 bases and V by 0 bases; bases with no gene match: 2. The CDR3 sequence is 14 residues long. CDR3: CASSDAGLGYEQYF. The part of the CDR3 DNA that was read is TGTGCCAGCAGTGATGCAGGACTGGGCTAT.

This clone was counted a few times. The listed genes are named as in mouse. The read terminates 4 residues ahead of where the CDR3 ends, so the germline J gene completes it. The chain has TRBV5 and TRBJ2-4; tentatively, D is TRBD1 (6 bases). There are 14 residues in the CDR3. CDR1 is LGHNA and CDR2 is YNLKQL in the germline V gene (reference sequence). CDR3 sequence reads: CASSQTGQENTLYF. CDR3 DNA, as far as it was read: TGTGCCAGCAGCCAAACGGGACAAGAAAAC.

Many counts were recorded for this clone. The genes are named according to mouse. The CDR3 goes on 4 residues after the read ends, and that part is filled in from the germline J gene. This chain links TRBV3 with TRBJ2-4, with 9 bases fitting TRBD2. The CDR3 runs 11 residues. Germline-derived CDR1 and CDR2 are SNHLY and FYNGKV (reference sequence). CDR3 residues: CARGLGNTLYF. The sequenced CDR3 bases are TGTGCCAGGGGACTGGGCAAC.

Details on this clone: Mouse names are used for the genes. Read coverage stops 4 residues before the CDR3 terminus; the germline J gene supplies the remainder. The chain has TRBV13-3 and TRBJ2-7, with a possible D match to TRBD1 (6 bases). This CDR3 contains 13 residues. From germline, CDR1 is NNHDY and CDR2 SYVADS. V gave up 4 bases and J gave up 3 bases, with 11 bases separating them. The sequenced CDR3 bases are TGTGCCAGCAGTTCCCGGGACAACTAT. Its protein is CASSSRDNY. The full CDR3 protein is CASSSRDNYEQYF.

Only a few counts were recorded for this clone. Mouse names are used for the genes. The CDR3 extends 4 residues past the end of the read, so its final part is completed from the germline J gene. J is TRBJ2-1 and V is TRBV13-3; 10 bases are shared with TRBD2. This CDR3 has 14 amino acids. Germline V gene data show CDR1 as NNHDY and CDR2 as SYVADS. The chain's CDR3 is CASSELGGRPEQFF. CDR3 bases read: TGTGCCAGCAGTGAGCTGGGGGGGCGCCCT.

This clone occurred a few times. Here the gene names and germline are mouse. The missing CDR3 end, 4 residues past where the read stops, is filled in from the germline J gene. The chain couples TRBV13-2 to TRBJ2-7; 7 bases agree with TRBD1. The V gene's germline CDR1 is NNHNN and CDR2 SYGAGS (reference sequence). CDR3 length equals 15 residues. V dropped 0 bases and J dropped 0; count of bases not matched to a gene: 3. Partial CDR3 DNA: TGTGCCAGCGGTGATGGGGGACAGAGCTCCTAT. Protein product: CASGDGGQSSY. In full, the CDR3 reads CASGDGGQSSYEQYF.

A note on this clone: The genes and germline here are from mouse. The CDR3 is cut off 4 residues early in the read; its end comes from the germline J gene. The V gene is TRBV5, the J gene TRBJ2-2; D is possibly TRBD1 (6 bases). CDR1 is LGHNA and CDR2 is YNLKQL in the germline V gene (reference sequence). The CDR3 totals 15 residues. V lost 0 bases and J 2 bases, leaving 7 bases between the germline ends. CDR3: CASSQEGHNTGQLYF. The sequenced CDR3 bases are TGTGCCAGCAGCCAAGAGGGACATAACACCGGG.

A few counts support this clone. All gene names here are mouse names. The sequenced fragment ends 4 residues before the CDR3 boundary, so the rest is inferred from the germline J gene. The sample holds other DNA sequences that translate to the same CDR3. This rearrangement joins TRBV13-1 to TRBJ1-1, with a possible D match to TRBD1 (6 bases). Germline loops: CDR1 NSHNY, CDR2 SYGAGN. This CDR3 has 12 residues. CDR3 DNA, as far as it was read: TGTGCCAGCAGTGATCGGGACAAA. It yields the protein CASSDRDK. The CDR3 as a whole reads CASSDRDKEVFF.

This clone was detected a few times. All gene names here are mouse names. The read comes to an end 4 residues before the CDR3 does, leaving the germline J gene to fill in the end. The chain combines TRBV1 with TRBJ1-2; 7 bases are a match to TRBD1. CDR1 is NSQYPW, CDR2 LRSPGD, per germline (reference sequence). V trimming: 3 bases; J trimming: 1 base; junction bases outside the gene matches: 5. The CDR3 is made up of 15 amino acids. The part of the CDR3 DNA that was read is TGCACCTGCAGTGCTTCCAGGGGGATAAACTCC. It yields the protein CTCSASRGINS. The CDR3 reads in full as CTCSASRGINSDYTF.

This clone was counted between two and nine times. Germline and genes: mouse. The read terminates 4 residues before the CDR3 end, so the remaining end is supplied by the germline J gene. The same CDR3 also results from other DNA sequences found in this sample. The chain is built from TRBV5 and TRBJ2-3; D call uncertain. Deletions cut 0 bases from V and 0 bases from J, with 10 bases between. CDR1 is LGHNA, CDR2 YNLKQL, per germline (reference sequence). The length of the CDR3 is 16 residues. CDR3 region: CASSQDRGPSAETLYF. Incomplete CDR3 DNA: TGTGCCAGCAGCCAAGACAGAGGGCCTAGTGCAGAA.

This clone was seen a handful of times. Gene names refer to mouse genes. From the germline J gene comes the end of the CDR3, since the read stops 4 residues before it. J is TRBJ2-5 and V is TRBV13-3; no firm D call. The CDR3 spans 13 residues. Germline CDR1 is NNHDY and CDR2 is SYVADS. The part of the CDR3 DNA that was read is TGTGCCAGCAGTGACGAGACAAAAGAC. Amino acid sequence: CASSDETKD. In full, the CDR3 is CASSDETKDTQYF. Using reference TRBV13-3 and TRBJ2-5 for the parts outside the CDR3, the full variable domain is EAAVTQSPRSKVAVTGGKVTLSCHQTNNHDYMYWYRQDTGHGLRLIHYSYVADSTEKGDIPDGYKASRPSQENFSLILELASLSQTAVYFCASSDETKDTQYFGPGTRLLVL.

To note about this clone: A much larger clonotype is one base distant, so this may be a read error. Any gene name here is a mouse gene name. This sample includes further DNA sequences coding for the same CDR3. The CDR3 here is CASGDAGGEDTQYF. CDR3 DNA (partial): TGTGCCAGCGGTGATGCGGGGGGGGAAGAC. The rearrangement links TRBV13-2 to TRBJ2-5, with 7 bases lining up with TRBD2. The read is 4 residues too short to cover the CDR3 end, so that end is filled in from the germline J gene. This CDR3 comprises 14 residues. Germline CDR1 and CDR2: NNHNN and SYGAGS (reference sequence).

Concerning this clone itself: Germline and genes here are mouse. The read falls 4 residues short of the CDR3 end, and the missing part is taken from the germline J gene. The rearrangement joins TRBV13-2 to TRBJ2-4, with 10 bases lining up with TRBD2. Germline assignment: CDR1 NNHNN and CDR2 SYGAGS (reference sequence). This CDR3 is 17 amino acids long. Germline trimming cut 0 bases from V and 3 bases from J; bases unmatched to any gene: 7. The CDR3 here is CASGDASGGALQNTLYF. The sequenced CDR3 bases are TGTGCCAGCGGTGATGCTTCTGGGGGGGCGCTCCAAAAC.

This clone occurred a few times. The listed genes are named as in mouse. The CDR3 end lies 4 residues beyond the end of the read and is filled in from the germline J gene. The rearrangement joins TRBV13-1 to TRBJ1-2; D is undetermined. Trimming shortened V by 6 bases and J by 0 bases, and 9 bases separated the two germline ends. This CDR3 has 13 residues. Per the germline V gene, CDR1 is NSHNY and CDR2 is SYGAGN. This CDR3 reads CASKPGANSDYTF. The sequenced part of the CDR3 DNA is TGTGCCAGCAAGCCAGGCGCAAACTCC.

Turning to this clone: Mouse names are used for the genes. Distinct nucleotide sequences in the sample also encode this CDR3. The CDR3 reads CTCSAGGYEQYF. The covered CDR3 bases are TGCACCTGCAGTGCTGGGGGCTAT. The chain combines TRBV1 with TRBJ2-7; weak D call: TRBD2 (6 bases). The read comes to an end 4 residues before the CDR3 does, leaving the germline J gene to fill in the end. CDR3 length: 12 residues. Per germline, CDR1 NSQYPW and CDR2 LRSPGD (reference sequence). The germline V and J ends were trimmed by 3 bases and 3 bases, with 6 bases remaining between them.

This clone occurred a few times. The germline and genes are mouse ones. The sequence runs out 4 residues before the end of the CDR3; the remainder is reconstructed from the germline J gene. This sample includes further DNA sequences coding for the same CDR3. This rearrangement joins TRBV1 to TRBJ2-5; D is undetermined. Germline CDR1 and CDR2: NSQYPW and LRSPGD (reference sequence). Trimming removed 0 bases from V and 0 bases from J, with 4 bases in between. The CDR3 length is 14 residues. The CDR3 DNA, read in part, is TGCACCTGCAGTGCAGAGGTTAACCAAGAC. This translates into CTCSAEVNQD. In full, the CDR3 reads CTCSAEVNQDTQYF.

This clone was observed a handful of times. The genes are named according to mouse. The read ends 4 residues before the CDR3 terminus; that terminus is restored from the germline J gene. V usage is TRBV13-1 and J usage is TRBJ1-1; D may be TRBD1 (6 bases). Per the germline V gene, CDR1 is NSHNY and CDR2 is SYGAGN. Trimming shortened V by 3 bases and J by 3 bases, and 9 bases separated the two germline ends. The CDR3 consists of 13 residues. CDR3 loop: CASSAAGDTEVFF. CDR3 DNA (partial): TGTGCCAGCAGTGCCGCAGGGGACACA.

Of note for this clone: The gene names here belong to mouse. The read terminates 4 residues before the CDR3 end, so the remaining end is supplied by the germline J gene. The same CDR3 arises from other DNA sequences in this sample as well. The chain couples TRBV19 to TRBJ1-2; TRBD1 matches 10 bases. This CDR3 region has 14 residues. Germline V gene sequence: CDR1 FNHDT, CDR2 SITEND (reference sequence). After removal of 4 bases from V and 3 bases from J, the junction contained 3 bases not matched to a gene. CDR3 sequence: CASSRQGADSDYTF. Partial CDR3 DNA: TGTGCCAGCAGTCGACAGGGGGCGGACTCC.

This clone was seen a handful of times. Gene labels here are mouse ones. Sequencing ends 4 residues short of the CDR3 end; the germline J gene provides the rest. The V gene is TRBV5, the J gene TRBJ2-3; 7 nucleotides agree with TRBD1. CDR3 size: 16 residues. Per the germline V gene, CDR1 is LGHNA and CDR2 is YNLKQL (reference sequence). V trimming: 0 bases; J trimming: 0 bases; junction bases outside the gene matches: 3. The CDR3 sequence is CASSQDGQDSAETLYF. Incomplete CDR3 DNA: TGTGCCAGCAGCCAAGATGGACAGGATAGTGCAGAA.

This clone has a handful of counts. The germline and genes are mouse ones. The same CDR3 can be traced to other DNA sequences in this sample. The CDR3 here is CASSQVGNYAEQFF. The CDR3 bases that were read are TGTGCCAGCAGCCAAGTTGGGAACTATGCT. The rearrangement uses TRBV5 and TRBJ2-1; the D is unclear. The read gets to within 4 residues of the CDR3 end, and the germline J gene fills in the rest. V lost 1 base, J lost 1 base, and 5 bases lay in between. This CDR3 has 14 amino acids. Germline V gene sequence: CDR1 LGHNA, CDR2 YNLKQL (reference sequence).

This clone has a handful of counts. The gene symbols are mouse symbols. The read falls 4 residues short of the CDR3 end, and the missing part is taken from the germline J gene. The gene calls are TRBV13-3 and TRBJ2-5; D gene ambiguous. The CDR3 is 12 amino acids. Germline assignment: CDR1 NNHDY and CDR2 SYVADS. CDR3 sequence: CASSDFKDTQYF. The part of the CDR3 DNA that was read is TGTGCCAGCAGTGATTTCAAAGAC.

Turning to this clone: The listed genes are named as in mouse. Read data end 4 residues before the CDR3 end; the end is taken from the germline J gene. Different DNA sequences within this sample yield the same CDR3. V is TRBV13-1 and J is TRBJ2-7; 9 nucleotides line up with TRBD2. Germline trimming cut 0 bases from V and 2 bases from J; bases unmatched to any gene: 3. The germline CDR1 and CDR2 sequences are NSHNY and SYGAGN. The CDR3 sequence is 15 residues long. This CDR3 is CASSDARTGAYEQYF. The sequenced CDR3 bases are TGTGCCAGCAGTGATGCCCGGACTGGGGCCTAT.

As for this clone: Here the gene names and germline are mouse. The missing CDR3 end, 4 residues past where the read stops, is filled in from the germline J gene. The chain joins TRBV13-3 to TRBJ2-3, with no clear D. The CDR3 runs 14 residues. Germline V CDR1 and CDR2: NNHDY, SYVADS. Trimming cost V 2 bases and J 0 bases, with 7 bases left between them. The covered CDR3 bases are TGTGCCAGCAGTGAGTCTGCTAGTGCAGAA. It is translated as CASSESASAE. The complete CDR3 reads CASSESASAETLYF.

The table lists this clone with a few counts. Gene names and germline match the mouse. The read finishes 4 residues shy of the CDR3 end, and the germline J gene is used to complete it. The rearrangement uses TRBV13-1 and TRBJ2-3; TRBD1 might be the D (6 bases). Germline V lookup: CDR1 NSHNY, CDR2 SYGAGN. With 5 bases removed from V and 0 bases from J, the gap between germline ends came to 16 bases. The CDR3 sequence is 16 residues long. CDR3 sequence: CASRSGTKNSAETLYF. CDR3 bases read: TGTGCCAGCAGATCCGGGACAAAAAATAGTGCAGAA.